This T cell receptor beta chain was sequenced in a study of T cell repertoires in cytomegalovirus infection. About the study: A matching HLA type, together with CMV infection, was signaled by public TCR beta signatures.

One entry per CDR3 protein results from TCRdb running MiXCR on the reads. The table includes 310,000 or so distinct CDR3 sequences, 17% detected once. This clonotype came up a few times. No antigen is known for it. The CDR3 totals 15 residues. V lost 4 bases, J lost 5 bases, and 9 bases stayed unmatched. Germline V gene lookup returns CDR1 MDHEN and CDR2 SYDVKM. The study's findings and limits: In two of eight donors, the top clonotype was HLA-C-restricted CMV-specific. The cumulative frequency of public TCR beta families identified carriers of CMV plus the relevant HLA.

Sequenced: PBMCs. The receptor was derived from a human donor in good health (CMV status not recorded). Some clones in this sample may be carry-over from other donors' samples. The chain combines TRBV28 with TRBJ2-5, with TRBD2 identical over 8 bases. CDR3 DNA sequence: TGTGCCAGCAGTTCGCCGGGACTAGTGGGGGAGACCCAGTACTTC. Its protein product is CASSSPGLVGETQYF.